This T cell receptor beta chain was found in a study of OX40 agonist ivuxolimab in advanced cancers. Looking at the study overall: The dose-escalation group included hepatocellular carcinoma, melanoma, renal cell carcinoma and head and neck cancer. Mean age around 60 years, range about 23 to 80; 82.7% male.

TCRdb's table, derived via immunoSEQ multiplex PCR, lists solely in-frame clones and lacks some. The sample shows about 22,000 clones, around 85% of them seen only once. Germline assignment: CDR1 SGDLS and CDR2 YYNGEE. V lost 4 bases, J lost 8 bases, and 22 bases lay in between. The CDR3 is made up of 16 amino acids. The source material was CD4+ or CD8+ T cells sorted from blood, sampled in a trial of the OX40 agonist ivuxolimab. The sequence was collected from an adult with an advanced solid tumor such as melanoma, head and neck, liver or kidney cancer. This chain connects TRBV9 to TRBJ2-1; TRBD2 might be the D (6 bases). This CDR3 is CASSPYGTHRADEQFF. The CDR3, as DNA: TGTGCCAGCAGCCCCTACGGGACTCATCGAGCTGATGAGCAGTTCTTC.